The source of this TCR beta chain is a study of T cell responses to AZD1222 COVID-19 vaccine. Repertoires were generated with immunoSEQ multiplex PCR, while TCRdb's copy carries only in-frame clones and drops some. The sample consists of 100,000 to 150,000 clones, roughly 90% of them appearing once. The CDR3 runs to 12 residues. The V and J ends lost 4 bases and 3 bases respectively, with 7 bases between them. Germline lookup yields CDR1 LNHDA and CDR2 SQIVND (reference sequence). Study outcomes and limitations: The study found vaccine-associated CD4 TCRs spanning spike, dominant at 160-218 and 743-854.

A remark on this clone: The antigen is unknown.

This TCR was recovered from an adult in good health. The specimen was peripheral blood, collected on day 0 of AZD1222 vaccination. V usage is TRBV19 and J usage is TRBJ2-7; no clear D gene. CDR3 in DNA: TGTGCCAGTAGTACCTCAGGCTACGAGCAGTACTTC. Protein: CASSTSGYEQYF.